The present entry profiles one TCR beta chain with its context. TCRdb's table, derived via immunoSEQ multiplex PCR, lists solely in-frame clones and lacks some. The sample consists of about 140,000 clones, approximately 80% of them appearing once. The data derive from a study of blood T cell repertoires in COVID-19. Study summary: Whether acute or convalescent, the COVID-19 samples came from the United States, Italy and Spain. T cells, B-cell-depleted T cells, or PBMCs provided the cDNA or gDNA that served as material.

The CDR3 loop spans 19 amino acids. Germline V gene lookup returns CDR1 SNHLY and CDR2 FYNNEI. Trimming pared 2 bases from V and 0 bases from J, leaving 22 bases between. The V call is TRBV2, the J call TRBJ1-1, with D possibly TRBD1 on 6 matching bases. The TCR originated in a woman older than 75 with active or convalescent COVID-19. The sequencing input was peripheral blood. The chain's CDR3 is CASSERGLWDNPMNTEAFF. CDR3 coding DNA: TGTGCCAGCAGTGAACGGGGATTATGGGACAACCCAATGAACACTGAAGCTTTCTTT.